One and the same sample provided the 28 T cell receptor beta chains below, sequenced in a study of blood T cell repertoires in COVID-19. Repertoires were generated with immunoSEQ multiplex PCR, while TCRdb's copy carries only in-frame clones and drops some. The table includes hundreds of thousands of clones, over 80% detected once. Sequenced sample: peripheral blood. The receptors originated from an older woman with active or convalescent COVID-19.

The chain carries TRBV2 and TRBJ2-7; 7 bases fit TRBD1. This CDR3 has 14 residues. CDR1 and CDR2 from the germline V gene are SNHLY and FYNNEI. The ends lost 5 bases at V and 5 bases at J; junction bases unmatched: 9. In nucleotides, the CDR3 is TGTGCCAGCAGTTCACAGGGGTCCAGGGACGAGCAGTACTTC. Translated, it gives CASSSQGSRDEQYF.

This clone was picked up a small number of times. The CDR3 nucleotides read TGTGCCAGCTCACCACGGGACACCAAGTTGGTCACTGAAGCTTTCTTT. Protein sequence: CASSPRDTKLVTEAFF. This chain links TRBV18 with TRBJ1-1, with a possible D match to TRBD1 (6 bases). V was pared by 1 base and J by 4 bases, with 16 bases between. Germline lookup yields CDR1 KGHSH and CDR2 LQKENI. The CDR3 has 16 residues.

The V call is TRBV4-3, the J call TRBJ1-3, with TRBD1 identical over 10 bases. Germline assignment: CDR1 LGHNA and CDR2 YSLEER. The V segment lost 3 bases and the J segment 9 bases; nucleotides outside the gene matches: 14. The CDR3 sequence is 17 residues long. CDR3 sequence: CASSHALRQGAWSTIYF. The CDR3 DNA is TGCGCCAGCAGCCACGCGCTCAGACAGGGGGCATGGTCCACCATATATTTT.

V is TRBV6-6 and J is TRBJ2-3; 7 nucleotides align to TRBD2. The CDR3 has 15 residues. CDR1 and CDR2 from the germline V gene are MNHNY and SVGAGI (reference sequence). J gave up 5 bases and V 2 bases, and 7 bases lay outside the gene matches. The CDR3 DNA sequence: TGTGCCAGCAGTTACGAGGGAGGGCCGTTAGATACGCAGTATTTT. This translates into CASSYEGGPLDTQYF.

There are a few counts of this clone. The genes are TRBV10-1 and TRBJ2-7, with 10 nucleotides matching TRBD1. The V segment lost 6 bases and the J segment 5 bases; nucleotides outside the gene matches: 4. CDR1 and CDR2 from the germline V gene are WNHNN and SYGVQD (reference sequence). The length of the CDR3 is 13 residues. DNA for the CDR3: TGCGCCAGCAGCCAGGACAGGGGGAACGAGCAGTACTTC. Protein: CASSQDRGNEQYF.

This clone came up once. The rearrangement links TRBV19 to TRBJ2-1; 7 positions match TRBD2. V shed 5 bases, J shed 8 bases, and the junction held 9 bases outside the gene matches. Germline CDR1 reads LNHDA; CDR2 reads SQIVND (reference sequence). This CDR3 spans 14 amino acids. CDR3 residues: CASSRASGIHEQFF. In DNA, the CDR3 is TGTGCCAGTAGTCGGGCTAGCGGTATTCATGAGCAGTTCTTC.

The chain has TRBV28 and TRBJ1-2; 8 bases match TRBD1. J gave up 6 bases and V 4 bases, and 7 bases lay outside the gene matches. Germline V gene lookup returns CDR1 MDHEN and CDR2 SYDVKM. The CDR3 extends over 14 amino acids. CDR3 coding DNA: TGTGCCAGCAGTTCGTCGGGACAGGAGGATGGCTACACCTTC. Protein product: CASSSSGQEDGYTF.

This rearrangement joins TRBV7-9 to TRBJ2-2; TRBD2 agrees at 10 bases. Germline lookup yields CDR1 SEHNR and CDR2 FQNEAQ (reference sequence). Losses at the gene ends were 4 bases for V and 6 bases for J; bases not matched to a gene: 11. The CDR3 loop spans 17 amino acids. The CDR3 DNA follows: TGTGCCAGCAGCTCAAGCGGGAGGGCCGAAGACGCCGGGGAGCTGTTTTTT. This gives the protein CASSSSGRAEDAGELFF. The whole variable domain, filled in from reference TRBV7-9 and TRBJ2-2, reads DTGVSQNPRHKITKRGQNVTFRCDPISEHNRLYWYRQTLGQGPEFLTYFQNEAQLEKSRLLSDRFSAERPKGSFSTLEIQRTEQGDSAMYLCASSSSGRAEDAGELFFGEGSRLTVL.

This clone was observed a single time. DNA for the CDR3: TGCGCCAGCAGCCCCTTAGGGGACAGGAGCGTGTTGCCCCTCCACTTT. Protein product: CASSPLGDRSVLPLHF. The rearrangement links TRBV5-1 to TRBJ1-6, with 8 bases matching TRBD1. There are 16 residues in the CDR3. V dropped 4 bases and J dropped 13; count of bases not matched to a gene: 16. Germline V gives CDR1 SGHRS, CDR2 YFSETQ.

The CDR3 is CASSLVLGGEQFF. CDR3 bases: TGTGCCAGCAGTTTAGTATTGGGAGGTGAGCAGTTCTTC. V is TRBV12-3 or TRBV12-4 and J is TRBJ2-1; TRBD2 is a possible D gene (6 bases). The CDR3 has 13 amino acids. V was clipped by 1 base and J by 9 bases, with 10 bases between them.

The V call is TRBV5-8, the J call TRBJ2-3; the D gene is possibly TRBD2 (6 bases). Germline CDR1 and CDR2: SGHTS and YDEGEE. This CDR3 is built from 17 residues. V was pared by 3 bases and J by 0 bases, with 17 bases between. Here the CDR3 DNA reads TGTGCCAGCAGCTCCCTGGGGGAGGCCGCCAGCACAGATACGCAGTATTTT. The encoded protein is CASSSLGEAASTDTQYF.

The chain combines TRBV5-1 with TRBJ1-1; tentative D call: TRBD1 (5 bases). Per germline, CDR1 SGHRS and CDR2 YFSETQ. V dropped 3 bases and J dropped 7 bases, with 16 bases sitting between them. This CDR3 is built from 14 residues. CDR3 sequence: CASSSGTWSGEAFF. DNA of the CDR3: TGCGCCAGCAGCTCGGGGACTTGGTCAGGTGAAGCTTTCTTT.

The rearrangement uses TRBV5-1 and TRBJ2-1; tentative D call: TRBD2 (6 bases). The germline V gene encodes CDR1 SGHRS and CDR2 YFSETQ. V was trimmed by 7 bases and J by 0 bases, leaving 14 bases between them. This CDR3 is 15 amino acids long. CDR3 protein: CASRSGVVSYNEQFF. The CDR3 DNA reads TGCGCCAGCCGTAGCGGAGTGGTCTCCTACAATGAGCAGTTCTTC. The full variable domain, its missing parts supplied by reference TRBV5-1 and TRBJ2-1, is KAGVTQTPRYLIKTRGQQVTLSCSPISGHRSVSWYQQTPGQGLQFLFEYFSETQRNKGNFPGRFSGRQFSNSRSEMNVSTLELGDSALYLCASRSGVVSYNEQFFGPGTRLTVL.

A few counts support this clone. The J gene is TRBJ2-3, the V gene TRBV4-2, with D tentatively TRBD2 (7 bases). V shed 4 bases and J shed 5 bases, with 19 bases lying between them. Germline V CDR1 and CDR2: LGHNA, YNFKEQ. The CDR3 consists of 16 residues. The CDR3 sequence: CASSLKGGREGDTQYF. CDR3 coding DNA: TGTGCCAGCAGCCTGAAGGGGGGAAGGGAGGGAGATACGCAGTATTTT.

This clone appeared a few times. The CDR3 DNA reads TGTGCCAGCAGCTACGAACAGGGGGAAGGCTATGGCTACACCTTC. Amino acids: CASSYEQGEGYGYTF. The chain joins TRBV7-2 to TRBJ1-2; TRBD1 matches at 8 bases. V lost 4 bases and J lost 4; bases outside the gene matches: 8. In germline, CDR1 is SGHTA, CDR2 FQGNSA. This CDR3 spans 15 amino acids. Complete variable domain (other parts from reference TRBV7-2 and TRBJ1-2): GAGVSQSPSNKVTEKGKDVELRCDPISGHTALYWYRQSLGQGLEFLIYFQGNSAPDKSGLPSDRFSAERTGGSVSTLTIQRTQQEDSAVYLCASSYEQGEGYGYTFGSGTRLTVV.

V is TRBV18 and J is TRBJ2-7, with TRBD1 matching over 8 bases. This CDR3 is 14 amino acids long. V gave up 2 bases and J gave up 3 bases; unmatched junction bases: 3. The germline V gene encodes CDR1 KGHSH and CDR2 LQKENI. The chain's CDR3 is CASSPYDRGYEQYF. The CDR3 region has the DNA TGTGCCAGCTCACCATACGACAGGGGCTACGAGCAGTACTTC.

CDR3 sequence reads: CAISEQSWPTDTQYF. CDR3 in DNA: TGTGCCATCAGTGAACAGTCCTGGCCCACAGATACGCAGTATTTT. V gene TRBV10-3 combines with J gene TRBJ2-3; D gene ambiguous. This CDR3 is built from 15 residues. The ends were cut back, 3 bases at V and 2 bases at J, with 12 bases in the middle. Germline CDR1 is ENHRY and CDR2 is SYGVKD.

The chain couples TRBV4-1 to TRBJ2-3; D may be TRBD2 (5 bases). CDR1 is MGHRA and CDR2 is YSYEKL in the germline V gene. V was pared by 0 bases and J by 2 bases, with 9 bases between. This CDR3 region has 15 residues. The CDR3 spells CASSQEREHTDTQYF. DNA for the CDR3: TGCGCCAGCAGCCAAGAGAGGGAGCACACAGATACGCAGTATTTT.

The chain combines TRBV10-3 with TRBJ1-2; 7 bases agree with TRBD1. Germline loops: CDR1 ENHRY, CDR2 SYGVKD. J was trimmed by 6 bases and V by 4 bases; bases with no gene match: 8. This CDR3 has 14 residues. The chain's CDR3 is CAISATTGADGYTF. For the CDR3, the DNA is TGTGCCATCAGTGCTACCACAGGGGCGGATGGCTACACCTTC.

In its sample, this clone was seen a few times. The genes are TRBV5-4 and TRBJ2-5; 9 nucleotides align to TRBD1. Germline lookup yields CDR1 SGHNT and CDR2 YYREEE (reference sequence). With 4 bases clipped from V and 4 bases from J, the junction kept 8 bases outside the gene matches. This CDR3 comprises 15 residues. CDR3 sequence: CASSRTTGGGETQYF. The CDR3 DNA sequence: TGTGCCAGCAGCCGGACAACAGGGGGCGGAGAGACCCAGTACTTC.

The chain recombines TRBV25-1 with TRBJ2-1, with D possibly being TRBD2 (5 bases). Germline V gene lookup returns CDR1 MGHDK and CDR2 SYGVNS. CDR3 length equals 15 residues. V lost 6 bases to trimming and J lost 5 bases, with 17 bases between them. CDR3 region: CASSDGLSLNNEQFF. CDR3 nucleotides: TGTGCCAGCAGCGATGGACTTTCCCTAAACAATGAGCAGTTCTTC. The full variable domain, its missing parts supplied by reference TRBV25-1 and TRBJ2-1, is EADIYQTPRYLVIGTGKKITLECSQTMGHDKMYWYQQDPGMELHLIHYSYGVNSTEKGDLSSESTVSRIRTEHFPLTLESARPSHTSQYLCASSDGLSLNNEQFFGPGTRLTVL.

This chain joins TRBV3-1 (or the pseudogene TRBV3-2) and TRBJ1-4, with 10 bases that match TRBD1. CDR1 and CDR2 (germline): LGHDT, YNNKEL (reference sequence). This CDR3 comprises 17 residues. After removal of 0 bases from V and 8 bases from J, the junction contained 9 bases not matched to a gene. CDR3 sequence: CASSQDLPGTGVEKLFF. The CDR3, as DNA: TGTGCCAGCAGCCAAGACCTACCCGGGACAGGGGTCGAAAAACTGTTTTTT.

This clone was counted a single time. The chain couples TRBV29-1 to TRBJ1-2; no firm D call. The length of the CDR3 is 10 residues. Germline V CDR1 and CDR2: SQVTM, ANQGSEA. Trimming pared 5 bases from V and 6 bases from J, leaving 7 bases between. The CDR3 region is CSVFTDGYTF. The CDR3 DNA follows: TGCAGCGTTTTCACAGATGGCTACACCTTC.

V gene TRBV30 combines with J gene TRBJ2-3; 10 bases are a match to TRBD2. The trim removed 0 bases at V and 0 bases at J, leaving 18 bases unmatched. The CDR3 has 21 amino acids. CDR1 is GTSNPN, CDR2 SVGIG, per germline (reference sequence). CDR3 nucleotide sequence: TGTGCCTGGAGTGTCGAACTAACGCTAGCGGGGGATCACTACAGCACAGATACGCAGTATTTT. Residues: CAWSVELTLAGDHYSTDTQYF.

For the CDR3, the DNA is TGTGCCAGCAGCGTACAGGGGGCCGGCACAGATACGCAGTATTTT. Its protein is CASSVQGAGTDTQYF. The gene calls are TRBV7-2 and TRBJ2-3; 9 bases align to TRBD1. Germline lookup yields CDR1 SGHTA and CDR2 FQGNSA. The CDR3 sequence is 15 residues long. Trimming cost V 5 bases and J 1 base; bases outside gene matches: 4. The whole variable domain, remainder taken from reference TRBV7-2 and TRBJ2-3, is GAGVSQSPSNKVTEKGKDVELRCDPISGHTALYWYRQSLGQGLEFLIYFQGNSAPDKSGLPSDRFSAERTGGSVSTLTIQRTQQEDSAVYLCASSVQGAGTDTQYFGPGTRLTVL.

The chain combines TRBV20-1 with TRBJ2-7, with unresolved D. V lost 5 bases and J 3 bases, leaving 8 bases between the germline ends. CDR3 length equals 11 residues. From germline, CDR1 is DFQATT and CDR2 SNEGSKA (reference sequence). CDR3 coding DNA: TGCAGTGCTCTGAAGAGCTACGAGCAGTACTTC. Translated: CSALKSYEQYF.

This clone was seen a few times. In DNA form, the CDR3 reads TGCGCCAGCAGCCAAGCGGACAGGGGTGAAAAACTGTTTTTT. Translating gives CASSQADRGEKLFF. This chain joins TRBV4-1 and TRBJ1-4; 9 nucleotides line up with TRBD1. Germline V gene sequence: CDR1 MGHRA, CDR2 YSYEKL. The CDR3 is made up of 14 amino acids. The V segment lost 1 base and the J segment 7 bases; nucleotides outside the gene matches: 1.

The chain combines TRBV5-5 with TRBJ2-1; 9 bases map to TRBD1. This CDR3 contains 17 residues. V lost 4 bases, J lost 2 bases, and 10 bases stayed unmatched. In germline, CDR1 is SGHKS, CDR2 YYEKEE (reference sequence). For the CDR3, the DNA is TGTGCCAGCAGCGGCGGACAGGGGCCGATGGCCTACAATGAGCAGTTCTTC. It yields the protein CASSGGQGPMAYNEQFF.